This T cell receptor beta chain was identified in a study of blood T cell repertoires in COVID-19. For the study at large: COVID-19 samples, acute and convalescent, were from the United States, Italy and Spain. Nucleic acid was either cDNA or gDNA, and it came from T cells, B-cell-depleted T cells, or PBMCs.

The V gene's germline CDR1 is MNHNS and CDR2 SASEGT. V lost 0 bases and J lost 6; bases outside the gene matches: 2. The CDR3 sequence is 14 residues long. In the original analysis: By means of reference gene primer amplification, nucleated cell counts were estimated. The table came from immunoSEQ multiplex PCR; TCRdb's copy has only in-frame clones and leaves some out. Clone size and V and J calls were adopted from that table, with D and trimming inferred from the DNA. Of roughly 120,000 clones listed, roughly 83% are singletons. The genes are TRBV6-1 and TRBJ1-2; TRBD1 agrees at 9 bases. The TCR was taken from a woman between 65 and 79 years old with acute or convalescent COVID-19. The sample was peripheral blood. CDR3 amino acids: CASSEAWTGDGYTF. In nucleotides, the CDR3 is TGTGCCAGCAGTGAAGCGTGGACAGGGGATGGCTACACCTTC.